The clone carrying this T cell receptor beta chain was observed a few times. What it binds is not known. The CDR3 is 13 amino acids. Germline CDR1 MNHEY, CDR2 SVGEGT. Trimming stripped 6 bases from V and 4 bases from J, with 12 bases between. Time point: patch test 2, 6 weeks after DPC sensitization. Stated treatment: therapeutic diphenylcyclopropenone sensitization with weekly scalp DPC. This sample was included in a study of human T cells and chemical hapten exposure. Background on the study: Women made up most patients, who had alopecia areata, totalis or universalis.

Study-level findings and limits: Unchanged with DPC sensitization were TCRs above 1 in 1000 frequency.

MiXCR, run by TCRdb on the RACE reads, gives a single entry per CDR3 protein. The profile shows around 99,000 distinct CDR3 sequences, 9% to 9.5% of them singletons. This sequence joins TRBV6-2 or TRBV6-3 and TRBJ1-2, with D unclear. This sample comprised whole blood, obtained in connection with sensitization to the hapten diphenylcyclopropenone (DPC). This sequence originates from a middle-aged woman with alopecia areata. Some clones in this sample may be carry-over from other donors' samples. This chain's CDR3 is CASSQRTVYGYTF. The CDR3, as DNA: TGTGCCAGCAGCCAACGGACGGTCTATGGCTACACCTTC.